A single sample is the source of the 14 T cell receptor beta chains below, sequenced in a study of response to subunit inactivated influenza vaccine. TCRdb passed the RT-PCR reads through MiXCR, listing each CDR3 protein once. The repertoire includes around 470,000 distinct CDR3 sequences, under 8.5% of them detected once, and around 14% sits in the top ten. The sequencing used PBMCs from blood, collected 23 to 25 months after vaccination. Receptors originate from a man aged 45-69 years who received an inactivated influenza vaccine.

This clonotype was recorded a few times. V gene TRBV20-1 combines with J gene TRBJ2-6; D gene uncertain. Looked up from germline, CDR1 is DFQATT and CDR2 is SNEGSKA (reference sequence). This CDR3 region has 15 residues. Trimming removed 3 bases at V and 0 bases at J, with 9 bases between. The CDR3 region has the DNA TGCAGTGCTAGTTTACAGAGCTCTGGGGCCAACGTCCTGACTTTC. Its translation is CSASLQSSGANVLTF.

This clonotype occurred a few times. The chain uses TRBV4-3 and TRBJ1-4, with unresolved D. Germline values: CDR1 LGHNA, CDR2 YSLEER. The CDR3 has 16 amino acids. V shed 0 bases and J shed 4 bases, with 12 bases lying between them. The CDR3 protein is CASSQDILGGNEKLFF. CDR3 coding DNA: TGCGCCAGCAGCCAAGATATCTTGGGCGGTAATGAAAAACTGTTTTTT.

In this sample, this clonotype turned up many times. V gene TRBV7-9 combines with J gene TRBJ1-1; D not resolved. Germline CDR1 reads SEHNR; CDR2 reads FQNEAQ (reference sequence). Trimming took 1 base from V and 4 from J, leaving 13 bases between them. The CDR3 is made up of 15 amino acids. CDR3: CASSLGLGMSTEAFF. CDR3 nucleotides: TGTGCCAGCAGCTTAGGTTTAGGGATGAGCACTGAAGCTTTCTTT.

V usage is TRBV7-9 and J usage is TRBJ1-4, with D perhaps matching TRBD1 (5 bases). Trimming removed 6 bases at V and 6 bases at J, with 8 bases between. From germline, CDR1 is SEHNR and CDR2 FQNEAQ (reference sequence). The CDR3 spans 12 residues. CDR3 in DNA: TGTGCCAGCAGGGGGGGAGATGAAAAACTGTTTTTT. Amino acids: CASRGGDEKLFF.

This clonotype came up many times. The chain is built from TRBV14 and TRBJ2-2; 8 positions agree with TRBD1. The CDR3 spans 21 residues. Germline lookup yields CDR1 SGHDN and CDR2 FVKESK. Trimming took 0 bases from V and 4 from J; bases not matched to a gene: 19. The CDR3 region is CASSQDERANRGLRRTGELFF. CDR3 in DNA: TGTGCCAGCAGCCAAGACGAAAGAGCCAACAGGGGGTTAAGGCGCACCGGGGAGCTGTTTTTT.

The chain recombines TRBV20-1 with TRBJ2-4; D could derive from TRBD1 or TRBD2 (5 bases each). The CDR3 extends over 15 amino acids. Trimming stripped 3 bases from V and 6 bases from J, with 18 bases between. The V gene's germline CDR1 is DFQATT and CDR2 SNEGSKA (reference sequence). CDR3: CSASGAKGAGNIQYF. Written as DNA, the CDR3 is TGCAGTGCTAGCGGGGCGAAGGGCGCGGGAAACATTCAGTACTTC.

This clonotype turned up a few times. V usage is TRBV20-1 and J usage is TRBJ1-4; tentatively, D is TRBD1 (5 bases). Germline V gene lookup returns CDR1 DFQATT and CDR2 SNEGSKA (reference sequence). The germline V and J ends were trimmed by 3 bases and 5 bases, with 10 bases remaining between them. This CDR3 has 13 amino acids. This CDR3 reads CSARTALNEKLFF. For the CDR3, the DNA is TGCAGTGCTAGGACAGCACTAAATGAAAAACTGTTTTTT.

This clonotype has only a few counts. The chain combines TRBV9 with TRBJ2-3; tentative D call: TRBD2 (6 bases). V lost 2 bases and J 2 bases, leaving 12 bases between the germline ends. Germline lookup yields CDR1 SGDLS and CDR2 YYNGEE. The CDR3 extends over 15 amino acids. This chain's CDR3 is CASSVWRGHTDTQYF. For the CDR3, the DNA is TGTGCCAGCAGCGTGTGGAGGGGCCACACAGATACGCAGTATTTT.

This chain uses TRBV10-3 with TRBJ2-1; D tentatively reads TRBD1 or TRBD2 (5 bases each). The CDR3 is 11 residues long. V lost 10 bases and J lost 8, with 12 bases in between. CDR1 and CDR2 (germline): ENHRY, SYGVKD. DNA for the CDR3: TGTGCCACTCAGGTGGGGGATGAGCAGTTCTTC. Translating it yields CATQVGDEQFF.

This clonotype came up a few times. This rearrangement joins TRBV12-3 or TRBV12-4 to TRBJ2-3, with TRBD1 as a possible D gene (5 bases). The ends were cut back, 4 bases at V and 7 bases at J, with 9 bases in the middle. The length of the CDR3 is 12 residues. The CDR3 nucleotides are TGTGCCAGCAGTTGGGGCCCGAATACGCAGTATTTT. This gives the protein CASSWGPNTQYF.

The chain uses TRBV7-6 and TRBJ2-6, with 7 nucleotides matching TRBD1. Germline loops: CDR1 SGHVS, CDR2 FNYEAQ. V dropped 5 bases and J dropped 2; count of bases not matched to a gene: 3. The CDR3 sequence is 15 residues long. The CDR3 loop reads CASSEGGAGANVLTF. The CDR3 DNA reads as TGTGCCAGCAGCGAAGGGGGCGCTGGGGCCAACGTCCTGACTTTC.

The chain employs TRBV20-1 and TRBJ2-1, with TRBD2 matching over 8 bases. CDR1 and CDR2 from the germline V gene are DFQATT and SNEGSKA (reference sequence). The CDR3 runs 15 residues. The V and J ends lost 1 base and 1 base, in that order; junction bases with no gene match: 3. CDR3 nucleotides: TGCAGTGCTAGAGTGGGCGGGGGGTCCTACAATGAGCAGTTCTTC. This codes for CSARVGGGSYNEQFF.

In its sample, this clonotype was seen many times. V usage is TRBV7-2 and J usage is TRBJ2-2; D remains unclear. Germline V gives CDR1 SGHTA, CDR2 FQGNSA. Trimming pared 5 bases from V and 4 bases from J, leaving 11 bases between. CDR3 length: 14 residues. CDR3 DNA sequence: TGTGCCAGCAGCCCTCAAGTAACCACCGGGGAGCTGTTTTTT. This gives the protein CASSPQVTTGELFF.

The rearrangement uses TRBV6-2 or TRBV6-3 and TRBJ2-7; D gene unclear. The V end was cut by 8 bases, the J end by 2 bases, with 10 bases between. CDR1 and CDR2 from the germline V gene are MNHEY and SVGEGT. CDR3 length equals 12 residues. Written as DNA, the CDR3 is TGTGCCAGCGGCAGGTTAACCTACGAGCAGTACTTC. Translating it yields CASGRLTYEQYF.